This T cell receptor beta chain was identified during a study of blood T cell repertoires in COVID-19. At the level of the study: Samples came from the United States, Italy and Spain, spanning acute and convalescent COVID-19. Sample material is recorded as cDNA or gDNA derived from T cells, B-cell-depleted T cells, or PBMCs.

In the original analysis: Amplification with reference gene primers provided the estimates of nucleated cell counts. Measured with immunoSEQ multiplex PCR; TCRdb has only the in-frame clones, and not every one. That table is the source of V, J and clone size, and D and trimming were worked out from the DNA. This table holds approximately 140,000 clones, around 82% found once. J was trimmed by 4 bases and V by 1 base; bases with no gene match: 4. Germline CDR1 MGHRA, CDR2 YSYEKL. This CDR3 is 15 amino acids long. The V gene is TRBV4-1, the J gene TRBJ1-5; 7 nucleotides align to TRBD1. What was sequenced was peripheral blood. This TCR derives from a man aged 60-69 years with active or convalescent COVID-19. The CDR3 sequence: CASSQGQGRNQPQHF. As DNA, the CDR3 is TGCGCCAGCAGCCAAGGACAGGGTCGGAATCAGCCCCAGCATTTT.